The 6 T cell receptor beta chains below were found in one sample sequenced in a study of post-analysis software for immune sequencing data. The study, taken as a whole, reports: Patients showed TRBV5-6, TRBV5-1 and TRBV20-1 among 4 or 5 TRBV segments more frequent than in controls.

Their recognized antigens are unknown. Included in the TCR beta cDNA libraries were unique molecular identifiers. TCRdb independently ran MiXCR on the PCR reads; one entry per CDR3 protein. Of 600,000 to 700,000 distinct CDR3 sequences listed, over 45% were seen once; the top ten hold about 11%. The sequencing input was blood. The receptor set was obtained from a girl aged 2-10 years with multiple sclerosis.

There are a few counts of this clonotype. The chain combines TRBV10-3 with TRBJ2-7; D is ambiguous. Deletions cut 2 bases from V and 3 bases from J, with 5 bases between. The germline gives CDR1 ENHRY, CDR2 SYGVKD. The CDR3 runs 12 residues. CDR3 protein: CAISEGNYEQYF. CDR3 coding DNA: TGTGCCATCAGTGAGGGGAACTACGAGCAGTACTTC.

V is TRBV6-6 and J is TRBJ1-2, with TRBD1 matching over 7 bases. Germline CDR1 MNHNY, CDR2 SVGAGI (reference sequence). This CDR3 spans 15 amino acids. The trim removed 4 bases at V and 1 base at J, leaving 6 bases unmatched. The CDR3 DNA is TGTGCCAGCAGTTCCGTGACAGGGAATAACTATGGCTACACCTTC. This translates into CASSSVTGNNYGYTF.

This clonotype was observed a few times. V usage is TRBV20-1 and J usage is TRBJ2-5; 7 bases match TRBD1. Germline V lookup: CDR1 DFQATT, CDR2 SNEGSKA (reference sequence). CDR3 length equals 13 residues. After removal of 5 bases from V and 2 bases from J, the junction contained 5 bases not matched to a gene. DNA for the CDR3: TGCAGTGCTTATAAACAGGGGCAAGAGACCCAGTACTTC. Amino acids: CSAYKQGQETQYF.

This clonotype was picked up a small number of times. This sequence joins TRBV5-1 and TRBJ2-7, with D possibly called TRBD1 or TRBD2 (5 bases each). Germline CDR1 is SGHRS and CDR2 is YFSETQ. The CDR3 sequence is 15 residues long. Trimming removed 3 bases from V and 2 bases from J, with 15 bases in between. CDR3 in amino acids: CASSSTGTGTYEQYF. In DNA form, the CDR3 reads TGCGCCAGCAGCTCGACCGGGACGGGAACCTACGAGCAGTACTTC.

J is TRBJ1-1 and V is TRBV4-1, with D possibly TRBD1 on 6 matching bases. The V gene's germline CDR1 is MGHRA and CDR2 YSYEKL. CDR3 length equals 14 residues. Trimming removed 2 bases from V and 5 bases from J, with 12 bases in between. CDR3: CASSQTEGGTEAFF. In nucleotides, the CDR3 is TGCGCCAGCAGCCAAACGGAGGGGGGAACTGAAGCTTTCTTT.

The DNA for the CDR3 is TGTGCCAGCAGTTTACTTACGACTAGCGGGGGGACCGAGACCCAGTACTTC. It codes for CASSLLTTSGGTETQYF. The chain couples TRBV12-3 or TRBV12-4 to TRBJ2-5, with TRBD2 matching over 13 bases. V gave up 2 bases and J gave up 5 bases; unmatched junction bases: 8. This CDR3 is built from 17 residues.